Only one count was recorded for the clone carrying this T cell receptor (beta chain). The record originates from a study of blood T cell repertoires in COVID-19. Assay: immunoSEQ multiplex PCR; the TCRdb copy retains only in-frame clones and omits some. The table lists tens of thousands of clones, around 81% of them singletons. The CDR3 length is 16 residues. Looked up from germline, CDR1 is SGHDN and CDR2 is FVKESK. Unmatched junction bases numbered 11, after V lost 3 bases and J lost 3 bases. Sequencing was performed on peripheral blood. This rearrangement joins TRBV14 to TRBJ2-7; TRBD1 aligns across 7 bases. This TCR derives from a man at least 80 years old with acute or convalescent COVID-19. CDR3 residues: CASSHLSGQERYEQYF. The DNA of the CDR3 is TGTGCCAGCAGCCACCTCAGTGGACAGGAACGCTACGAGCAGTACTTC.